One sample yielded the 6 T cell receptor beta chains listed below, sequenced in a study of blood T cell repertoires in COVID-19. Clones were sequenced by immunoSEQ multiplex PCR, and TCRdb holds only the in-frame ones, with some missing. The sample lists around 270,000 clones; approximately 85% were seen once. Sequenced: peripheral blood. Source of these receptors: a human donor with COVID-19, enrolled during active disease. The donor label of this sample is uncertain.

In the case of this clone: At one boundary the junction diverges from the germline segment, which might be a read error. This CDR3 reads CASSPPPLTAEFF. CDR3 nucleotides: TGTGCCAGCTCACCACCGCCCCTTACGGCGGAGTTTTTT. The chain combines TRBV18 with TRBJ1-1; D not resolved. CDR1 is KGHSH, CDR2 LQKENI, per germline. CDR3 length equals 13 residues.

V is TRBV30 and J is TRBJ2-7; 11 nucleotides match TRBD2. The CDR3 has 15 amino acids. The V gene's germline CDR1 is GTSNPN and CDR2 SVGIG (reference sequence). With V trimmed by 3 bases and J by 5 bases, 9 bases remained unmatched. The CDR3 sequence is CAWRVLAGATNEQYF. For the CDR3, the DNA is TGTGCCTGGAGGGTACTAGCGGGAGCCACCAACGAGCAGTACTTC.

The rearrangement links TRBV10-2 to TRBJ1-1; 11 nucleotides agree with TRBD1. CDR1 and CDR2 (germline): WSHSY, SAAADI. There are 13 residues in the CDR3. V trimming: 10 bases; J trimming: 8 bases; junction bases outside the gene matches: 9. The chain's CDR3 is CATREGQGVEAFF. CDR3 DNA: TGCGCCACGAGAGAGGGACAGGGGGTAGAAGCTTTCTTT.

Comments on this clone: This sample includes further DNA sequences coding for the same CDR3. The chain has TRBV5-1 and TRBJ1-2; 7 bases map to TRBD1. Trimming at V came to 4 bases and at J to 3 bases, leaving 3 bases not matched to a gene. The germline V gene has CDR1 SGHRS and CDR2 YFSETQ. The CDR3 is 13 residues long. The CDR3 sequence is CASSGTVDYGYTF. The CDR3 coding sequence is TGCGCCAGCAGCGGGACAGTGGACTATGGCTACACCTTC.

This chain connects TRBV7-2 to TRBJ2-1; possible D gene TRBD2, 5 bases. The CDR3 covers 16 residues. Trimming pared 7 bases from V and 1 base from J, leaving 17 bases between. Germline V gene sequence: CDR1 SGHTA, CDR2 FQGNSA. For the CDR3, the DNA is TGTGCCAGCACTCTCCCCGGACTCCGGTCCTACAATGAGCAGTTCTTC. Its translation is CASTLPGLRSYNEQFF.

The chain links TRBV5-1 to TRBJ2-2; possible D gene TRBD1, 6 bases. Between the trimmed V and J ends, which lost 1 base and 6 bases, there was a span of 10 bases. The CDR3 runs to 14 residues. CDR1 and CDR2 from the germline V gene are SGHRS and YFSETQ. The CDR3 nucleotides read TGCGCCAGCAGCTTGACCTCAGGGGCCGGGGAGCTGTTTTTT. This encodes CASSLTSGAGELFF.